This T cell receptor beta chain is drawn from a study of CD8 T cells in ankylosing spondylitis. Scientists made TCR beta libraries using quantitative 5'-RACE with molecular barcodes. MiXCR, applied by TCRdb to the 5' RACE reads, yields one record per CDR3 protein. The sample includes under 250,000 distinct CDR3 sequences, approximately 24% of them seen just once. V lost 4 bases to trimming and J lost 5 bases, with 14 bases between them. Germline CDR1 is DFQATT and CDR2 is SNEGSKA (reference sequence). This CDR3 has 13 amino acids. The chain combines TRBV20-1 with TRBJ2-5, with D hard to call. The sequence came from a male donor with ankylosing spondylitis or in good health (not recorded which). The sequencing sample was made of blood, either unsorted or a sorted T cell fraction (not recorded which). The CDR3 bases are TGCAGTGCTACCCGAGAGCCGAAGGAGACCCAGTACTTC. Amino acid sequence: CSATREPKETQYF.